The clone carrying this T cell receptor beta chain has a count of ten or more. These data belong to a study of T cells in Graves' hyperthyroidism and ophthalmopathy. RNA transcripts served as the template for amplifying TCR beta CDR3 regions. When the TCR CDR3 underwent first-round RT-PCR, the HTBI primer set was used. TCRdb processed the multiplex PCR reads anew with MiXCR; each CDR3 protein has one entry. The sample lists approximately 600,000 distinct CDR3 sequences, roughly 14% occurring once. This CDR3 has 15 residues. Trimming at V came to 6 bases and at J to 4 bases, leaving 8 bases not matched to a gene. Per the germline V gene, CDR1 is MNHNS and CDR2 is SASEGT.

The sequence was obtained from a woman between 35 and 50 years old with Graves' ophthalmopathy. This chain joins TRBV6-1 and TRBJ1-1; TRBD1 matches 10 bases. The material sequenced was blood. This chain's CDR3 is CASRTGTGVRTEAFF. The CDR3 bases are TGTGCCAGCAGGACCGGGACAGGGGTTCGCACTGAAGCTTTCTTT.